This T cell receptor (beta chain) was sequenced in a study of T cells after yellow fever vaccination. Study background: In the case of low-cell-number fractions, SMART-Seq v4 Ultra Low Input was used for preparation.

The V gene's germline CDR1 is LGHNA and CDR2 YNFKEQ. V dropped 0 bases and J dropped 8 bases, with 8 bases sitting between them. This CDR3 has 13 residues. Overall study findings and caveats: After the booster, approximately 95% of CD4 and more than 75% of CD8 primary-response clones were re-detected.

This clonotype occurred many times. The antigen is unknown. TCRdb re-called the 5' RACE reads through MiXCR, storing one row per CDR3 protein. The sample contains approximately 300,000 distinct CDR3 sequences, 8.7% of which appear only once. The sample consisted of PBMCs, taken on the day of the first yellow fever vaccination. The sequence was collected from a man between 18 and 29 years old who received the YFV17D yellow fever vaccine. This chain links TRBV4-2 with TRBJ2-1; no reliable D call. The CDR3 loop is CASSQEVWDEQFF. The CDR3 DNA reads TGTGCCAGCAGCCAAGAGGTCTGGGATGAGCAGTTCTTC.